The 21 T cell receptor beta chains in this list originate from one sample, sequenced in a study of shared clonotypes between healthy human individuals. Sequencing was performed with immunoSEQ multiplex PCR; in TCRdb, only in-frame clones are kept and a portion is missing. The sample holds roughly 2,000,000 clones, roughly 94% seen once. CD8 cells regarded as naive lacked CD45RO, were positively chosen for CCR7, and omitted terminally differentiated effector memory CD45RA+ cells. Sequenced: naive CD8+ T cells sorted from blood. The origin of the receptors is a man younger than 35 in good health.

V and J are TRBV19 and TRBJ2-7; perhaps TRBD1 as D (7 bases). V lost 7 bases to trimming and J lost 4 bases, with 29 bases between them. The CDR3 is 18 residues long. Germline assignment: CDR1 LNHDA and CDR2 SQIVND (reference sequence). CDR3 amino acids: CASTATAGGGTVLYEQYF. The CDR3, as DNA: TGTGCCAGTACCGCGACTGCCGGGGGCGGGACAGTACTTTACGAGCAGTACTTC.

V and J are TRBV4-1 and TRBJ1-2; tentatively, D is TRBD1 (5 bases). The CDR3 loop spans 15 amino acids. Germline CDR1 reads MGHRA; CDR2 reads YSYEKL. V gave up 3 bases and J gave up 3 bases, with 14 bases separating them. The CDR3 reads CASSHAGTGDYGYTF. Here the CDR3 DNA reads TGCGCCAGCAGCCACGCCGGAACAGGTGACTATGGCTACACCTTC.

The genes are TRBV4-1 and TRBJ1-1; a possible D gene is TRBD1 (5 bases). Trimming took off 4 bases at V and 8 bases at J, with 14 bases between the two ends. This CDR3 has 13 residues. The germline gives CDR1 MGHRA, CDR2 YSYEKL. The CDR3 spells CASSPPQEREAFF. The CDR3 DNA is TGCGCCAGCAGCCCCCCACAGGAGCGCGAAGCTTTCTTT.

The gene calls are TRBV2 and TRBJ2-7; 8 nucleotides align to TRBD1. This CDR3 has 13 amino acids. Germline trimming cut 4 bases from V and 5 bases from J; bases unmatched to any gene: 4. The germline gives CDR1 SNHLY, CDR2 FYNNEI. CDR3 amino acids: CASSGFRGHEQYF. In nucleotides, the CDR3 is TGTGCCAGCAGTGGTTTCAGGGGGCACGAGCAGTACTTC.

The chain's CDR3 is CASSFTRDGADTGELFF. The CDR3 nucleotides are TGTGCCAGCAGCTTTACCAGGGACGGCGCCGACACCGGGGAGCTGTTTTTT. J is TRBJ2-2 and V is TRBV7-6, with D perhaps assigned TRBD1 or TRBD2 (5 bases each). V was trimmed by 3 bases and J by 3 bases, leaving 17 bases between them. The germline V gene has CDR1 SGHVS and CDR2 FNYEAQ. The CDR3 length is 17 residues.

V and J are TRBV9 and TRBJ2-5; D is ambiguous. Germline assignment: CDR1 SGDLS and CDR2 YYNGEE. V was shortened by 4 bases and J by 1 base, with 14 bases between the two germline ends. The CDR3 runs 15 residues. CDR3 in amino acids: CASSPELDLQETQYF. The CDR3 nucleotides read TGTGCCAGCAGCCCCGAGCTAGACCTCCAAGAGACCCAGTACTTC.

In regard to this clone: Compared with germline, one end of the junction differs, possibly owing to a read error. CDR3 bases: TGCGCCAGCAGTCAAGTTATAGGGGGCACCTACAATGAGCAGTTCTTC. This gives the protein CASSQVIGGTYNEQFF. The chain uses TRBV4-3 and TRBJ2-1; 7 nucleotides match TRBD1. From germline, CDR1 is LGHNA and CDR2 YSLEER. The length of the CDR3 is 16 residues.

Turning to this clone: The same CDR3 also results from other DNA sequences found in this sample. This rearrangement joins TRBV4-3 to TRBJ2-5; the D gene is possibly TRBD1 (5 bases). V was cut by 3 bases and J by 5 bases, with 10 bases left in between. CDR3 size: 13 residues. Germline CDR1 reads LGHNA; CDR2 reads YSLEER. In DNA, the CDR3 is TGCGCCAGCAGCCAGGGGTGGGGCGAGACCCAGTACTTC. This sequence encodes CASSQGWGETQYF.

The chain joins TRBV13 to TRBJ1-2; 8 bases fit TRBD1. The CDR3 has 14 amino acids. With 4 bases clipped from V and 6 bases from J, the junction kept 7 bases outside the gene matches. The germline gives CDR1 PRHDT, CDR2 FYEKMQ (reference sequence). CDR3 region: CASSSIDRGDGYTF. CDR3 DNA sequence: TGTGCCAGCAGCTCCATCGACAGGGGTGATGGCTACACCTTC.

This clone was seen more than once but under ten times. The same CDR3 arises from other DNA sequences in this sample as well. V and J are TRBV4-3 and TRBJ2-2, with a tentative D call TRBD2 (5 bases). The germline V gene has CDR1 LGHNA and CDR2 YSLEER. The CDR3 consists of 14 residues. Trimming removed 1 base from V and 2 bases from J, with 5 bases in between. Written as DNA, the CDR3 is TGCGCCAGCAGCCAAGGGACTAACACCGGGGAGCTGTTTTTT. This codes for CASSQGTNTGELFF.

The chain is built from TRBV4-1 and TRBJ2-5; 9 nucleotides line up with TRBD2. CDR1 and CDR2 (germline): MGHRA, YSYEKL. J gave up 2 bases and V 4 bases, and 2 bases lay outside the gene matches. The CDR3 is made up of 14 amino acids. Here the CDR3 DNA reads TGCGCCAGCAGCCTTAGCGGGGGACAAGAGACCCAGTACTTC. It translates to CASSLSGGQETQYF.

This clone came up a few times. The V and J genes are TRBV4-3 and TRBJ2-3, with a weak D call TRBD2 (5 bases). Germline V gene data show CDR1 as LGHNA and CDR2 as YSLEER. This CDR3 region has 18 residues. Trimming shortened V by 0 bases and J by 6 bases, and 22 bases separated the two germline ends. The chain's CDR3 is CASSQEEVMSGEADTQYF. The CDR3 bases are TGCGCCAGCAGCCAAGAAGAAGTTATGAGCGGAGAGGCGGATACGCAGTATTTT.

This chain uses TRBV6-5 with TRBJ2-2; no firm D call. The germline V and J ends were trimmed by 3 bases and 7 bases, with 6 bases remaining between them. Germline V CDR1 and CDR2: MNHEY, SVGAGI. The CDR3 runs to 12 residues. The CDR3 coding sequence is TGTGCCAGCAGTTATTTGGACGGGGAGCTGTTTTTT. Its protein is CASSYLDGELFF.

This clone was seen a single time. The chain combines TRBV28 with TRBJ2-7, with D tentatively TRBD1 (5 bases). The CDR3 is made up of 13 amino acids. Trimming stripped 5 bases from V and 4 bases from J, with 12 bases between. CDR1 is MDHEN, CDR2 SYDVKM, per germline. CDR3 sequence reads: CASSQGRQYEQYF. CDR3 bases: TGTGCCAGCAGTCAGGGCAGGCAATACGAGCAGTACTTC.

The chain recombines TRBV6-5 with TRBJ1-1; D unclear. The CDR3 runs 15 residues. CDR1 is MNHEY and CDR2 is SVGAGI in the germline V gene. Deletions cut 6 bases from V and 1 base from J, with 15 bases between. Here the CDR3 DNA reads TGTGCCAGCAGCGTAGATCCGTGGGAGAACACTGAAGCTTTCTTT. Translated, it gives CASSVDPWENTEAFF.

V is TRBV29-1 and J is TRBJ2-5; no reliable D call. The CDR3 contains 14 residues. The germline V gene encodes CDR1 SQVTM and CDR2 ANQGSEA. Deletions cut 6 bases from V and 0 bases from J, with 14 bases between. CDR3 residues: CSVYGRAYQETQYF. DNA of the CDR3: TGCAGCGTATATGGACGCGCGTACCAAGAGACCCAGTACTTC.

The chain couples TRBV9 to TRBJ2-2; 9 bases map to TRBD1. With V trimmed by 3 bases and J by 1 base, 7 bases remained unmatched. Germline assignment: CDR1 SGDLS and CDR2 YYNGEE. CDR3 length: 17 amino acids. CDR3 coding DNA: TGTGCCAGCAGCGGCCCTCCGGGACAGGGGAACACCGGGGAGCTGTTTTTT. This gives the protein CASSGPPGQGNTGELFF.

This clone appeared a few times. This chain connects TRBV19 to TRBJ1-1, with D perhaps TRBD1 (5 bases). The CDR3 sequence is 13 residues long. Germline assignment: CDR1 LNHDA and CDR2 SQIVND (reference sequence). V was cut by 6 bases and J by 4 bases, with 12 bases left in between. The DNA of the CDR3 is TGTGCCAGTAGAGGGGAGGATAGCACTGAAGCTTTCTTT. Amino acid sequence: CASRGEDSTEAFF.

This rearrangement joins TRBV5-1 to TRBJ2-2, with a tentative D call TRBD1 (6 bases). V lost 4 bases to trimming and J lost 7 bases, with 11 bases between them. The CDR3 runs to 13 residues. CDR1 and CDR2 (germline): SGHRS, YFSETQ. The CDR3 here is CASSHRVDGELFF. CDR3 sequence (DNA): TGCGCCAGCAGCCACAGGGTAGACGGGGAGCTGTTTTTT.

The chain couples TRBV4-1 to TRBJ2-3; D may be TRBD2 (6 bases). This CDR3 comprises 16 residues. The germline CDR1 and CDR2 sequences are MGHRA and YSYEKL. V lost 1 base to trimming and J lost 6 bases, with 17 bases between them. DNA for the CDR3: TGCGCCAGCAGCCAAGGAACTAGCTTTCTCACCGATACGCAGTATTTT. It specifies CASSQGTSFLTDTQYF.

V usage is TRBV29-1 and J usage is TRBJ2-1; D might be TRBD1 (6 bases). The ends were cut back, 5 bases at V and 5 bases at J, with 16 bases in the middle. Germline CDR1 reads SQVTM; CDR2 reads ANQGSEA. The CDR3 runs to 14 residues. CDR3 DNA sequence: TGCAGCGTTCGAGGGGGTAGGATGGACAATGAGCAGTTCTTC. Translating it yields CSVRGGRMDNEQFF.